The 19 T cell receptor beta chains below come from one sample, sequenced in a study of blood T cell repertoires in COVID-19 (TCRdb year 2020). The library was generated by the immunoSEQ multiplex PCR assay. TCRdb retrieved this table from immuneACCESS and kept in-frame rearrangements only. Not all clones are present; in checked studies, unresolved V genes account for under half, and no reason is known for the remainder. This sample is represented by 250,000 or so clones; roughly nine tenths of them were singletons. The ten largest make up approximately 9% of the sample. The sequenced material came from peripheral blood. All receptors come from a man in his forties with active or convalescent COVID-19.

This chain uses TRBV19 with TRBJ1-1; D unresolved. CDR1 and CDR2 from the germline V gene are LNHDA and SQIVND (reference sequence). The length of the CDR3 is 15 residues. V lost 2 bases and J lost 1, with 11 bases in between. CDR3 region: CASSISPAGNTEAFF. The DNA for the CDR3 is TGTGCCAGTAGTATATCACCAGCGGGGAACACTGAAGCTTTCTTT.

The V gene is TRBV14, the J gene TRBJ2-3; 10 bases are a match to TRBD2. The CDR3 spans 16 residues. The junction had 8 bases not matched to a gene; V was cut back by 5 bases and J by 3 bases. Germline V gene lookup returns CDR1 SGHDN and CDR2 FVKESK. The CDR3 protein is CASSATLAGETDTQYF. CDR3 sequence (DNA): TGTGCCAGCAGCGCGACCCTAGCGGGAGAGACAGATACGCAGTATTTT.

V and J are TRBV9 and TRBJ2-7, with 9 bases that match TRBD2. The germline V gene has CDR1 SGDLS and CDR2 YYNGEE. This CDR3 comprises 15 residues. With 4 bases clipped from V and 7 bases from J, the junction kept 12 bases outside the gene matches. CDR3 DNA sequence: TGTGCCAGCAGCCCCCGGACCGCGGGGGGGGGAGAGCAGTACTTC. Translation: CASSPRTAGGGEQYF. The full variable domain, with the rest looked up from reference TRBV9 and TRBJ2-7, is DSGVTQTPKHLITATGQRVTLRCSPRSGDLSVYWYQQSLDQGLQFLIQYYNGEERAKGNILERFSAQQFPDLHSELNLSSLELGDSALYFCASSPRTAGGGEQYFGPGTRLTVT.

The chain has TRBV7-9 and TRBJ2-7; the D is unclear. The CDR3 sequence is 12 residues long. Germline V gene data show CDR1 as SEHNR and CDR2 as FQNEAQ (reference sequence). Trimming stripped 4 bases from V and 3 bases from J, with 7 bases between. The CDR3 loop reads CASSYVHYEQYF. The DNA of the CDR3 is TGTGCCAGCAGCTACGTACACTACGAGCAGTACTTC.

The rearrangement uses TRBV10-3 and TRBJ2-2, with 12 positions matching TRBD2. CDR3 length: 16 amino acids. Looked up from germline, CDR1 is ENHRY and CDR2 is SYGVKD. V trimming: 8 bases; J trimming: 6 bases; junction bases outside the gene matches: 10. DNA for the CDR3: TGTGCCATCCTCGCTAGCGGGGGGGCCGTTCCCGGGGAGCTGTTTTTT. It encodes CAILASGGAVPGELFF.

The CDR3 region has the DNA TGTGCCAGCAGTTACGACTTTAACTATGGCTACACCTTC. It encodes CASSYDFNYGYTF. J is TRBJ1-2 and V is TRBV6-2 or TRBV6-3; D unclear. The CDR3 sequence is 13 residues long. The ends were cut back, 2 bases at V and 1 base at J, with 5 bases in the middle. CDR1 and CDR2 from the germline V gene are MNHEY and SVGEGT.

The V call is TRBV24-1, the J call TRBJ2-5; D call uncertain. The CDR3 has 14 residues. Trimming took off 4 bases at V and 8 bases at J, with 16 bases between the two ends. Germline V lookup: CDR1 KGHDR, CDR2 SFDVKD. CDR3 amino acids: CATSDPTYELTQYF. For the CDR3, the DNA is TGTGCCACCAGTGACCCCACGTATGAGCTAACCCAGTACTTC.

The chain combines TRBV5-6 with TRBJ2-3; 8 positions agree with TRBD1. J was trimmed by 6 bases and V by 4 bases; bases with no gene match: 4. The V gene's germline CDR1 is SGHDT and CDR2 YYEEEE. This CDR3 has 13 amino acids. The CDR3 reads CASSVQGADTQYF. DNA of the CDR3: TGTGCCAGCAGCGTGCAGGGGGCCGATACGCAGTATTTT.

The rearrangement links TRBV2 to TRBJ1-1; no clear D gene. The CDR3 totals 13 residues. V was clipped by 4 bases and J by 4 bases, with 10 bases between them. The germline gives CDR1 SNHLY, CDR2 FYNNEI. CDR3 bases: TGTGCCAGCAGTGTCCCCGGGAGCACTGAAGCTTTCTTT. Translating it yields CASSVPGSTEAFF. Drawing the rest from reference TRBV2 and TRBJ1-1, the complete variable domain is EPEVTQTPSHQVTQMGQEVILRCVPISNHLYFYWYRQILGQKVEFLVSFYNNEISEKSEIFDDQFSVERPDGSNFTLKIRSTKLEDSAMYFCASSVPGSTEAFFGQGTRLTVV.

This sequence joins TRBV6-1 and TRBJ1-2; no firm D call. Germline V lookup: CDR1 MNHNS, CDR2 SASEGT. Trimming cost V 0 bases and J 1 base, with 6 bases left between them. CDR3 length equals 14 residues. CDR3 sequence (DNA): TGTGCCAGCAGTGAAGCGGGCAATAACTATGGCTACACCTTC. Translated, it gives CASSEAGNNYGYTF.

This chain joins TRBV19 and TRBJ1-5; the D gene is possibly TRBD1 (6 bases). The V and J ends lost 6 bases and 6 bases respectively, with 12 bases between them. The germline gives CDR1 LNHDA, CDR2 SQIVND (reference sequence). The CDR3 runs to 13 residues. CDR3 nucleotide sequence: TGTGCCAGTAGACCCGACAGGCTTCAGCCCCAGCATTTT. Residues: CASRPDRLQPQHF.

The CDR3 bases are TGTGCTAGTGGTTTGGGAGTGGTCGCTGAACAGCCCCAGCATTTT. It encodes CASGLGVVAEQPQHF. The J gene is TRBJ1-5, the V gene TRBV12-5, with D unclear. Trimming took 1 base from V and 7 from J, leaving 14 bases between them. Germline CDR1 reads LGHNT; CDR2 reads FRNRAP. The CDR3 spans 15 residues.

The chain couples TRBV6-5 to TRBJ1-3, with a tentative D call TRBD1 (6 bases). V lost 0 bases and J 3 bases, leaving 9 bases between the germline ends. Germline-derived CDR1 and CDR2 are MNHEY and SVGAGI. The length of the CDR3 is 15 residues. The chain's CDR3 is CASSYSQGSGNTIYF. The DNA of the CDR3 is TGTGCCAGCAGTTACTCGCAGGGGAGTGGAAACACCATATATTTT.

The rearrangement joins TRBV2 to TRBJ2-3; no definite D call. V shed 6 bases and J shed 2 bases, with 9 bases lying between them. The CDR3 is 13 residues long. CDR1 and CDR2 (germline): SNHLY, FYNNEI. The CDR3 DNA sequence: TGTGCCAGCAGATTAGTATCCACAGATACGCAGTATTTT. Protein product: CASRLVSTDTQYF.

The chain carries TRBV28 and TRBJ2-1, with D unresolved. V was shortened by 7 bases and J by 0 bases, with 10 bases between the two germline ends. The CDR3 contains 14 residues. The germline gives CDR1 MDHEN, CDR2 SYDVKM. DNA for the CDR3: TGTGCCAGCAAGCCTCGGAGCTCCTACAATGAGCAGTTCTTC. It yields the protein CASKPRSSYNEQFF.

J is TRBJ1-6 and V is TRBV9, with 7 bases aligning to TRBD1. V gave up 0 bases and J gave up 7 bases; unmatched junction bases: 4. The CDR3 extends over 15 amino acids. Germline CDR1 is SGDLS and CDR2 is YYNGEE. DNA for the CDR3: TGTGCCAGCAGCGTAGCGACAGGGCGGAATTCACCCCTCCACTTT. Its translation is CASSVATGRNSPLHF.

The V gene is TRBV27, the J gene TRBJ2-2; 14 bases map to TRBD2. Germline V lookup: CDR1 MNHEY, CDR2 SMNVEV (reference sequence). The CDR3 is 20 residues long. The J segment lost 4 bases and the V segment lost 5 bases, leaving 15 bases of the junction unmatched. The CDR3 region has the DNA TGTGCCAGCAGTAAACAGACCGGGACTAGCGGGGGCTACCTCACCGGGGAGCTGTTTTTT. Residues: CASSKQTGTSGGYLTGELFF.

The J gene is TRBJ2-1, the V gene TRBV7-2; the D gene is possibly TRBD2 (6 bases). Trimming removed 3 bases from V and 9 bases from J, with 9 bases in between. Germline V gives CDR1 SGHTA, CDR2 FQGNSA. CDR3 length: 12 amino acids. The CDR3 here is CASSFLGGEQFF. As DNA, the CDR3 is TGTGCCAGCAGCTTTTTGGGGGGTGAGCAGTTCTTC.

The CDR3 DNA sequence: TGTGCCAGCAGCGCTCCAGGGGTCGCTGGAAACACCATATATTTT. The encoded protein is CASSAPGVAGNTIYF. The rearrangement joins TRBV9 to TRBJ1-3, with a weak D call TRBD1 (6 bases). Trimming took 3 bases from V and 2 from J, leaving 12 bases between them. This CDR3 comprises 15 residues. Germline V gene data show CDR1 as SGDLS and CDR2 as YYNGEE.